The entry below gives a single TCR beta chain sequence along with its context. This clone's antigen is unknown. Being one base from a much bigger clone, this may be a read error. CDR1 and CDR2, per the germline V gene, are LGHNA and YSLEER. The CDR3 runs 15 amino acids, cysteine and phenylalanine included. Only the CDR3 DNA is retained, 45 bases long and in frame from the first base. Libraries of naive CD8 T cells were generated from about 19,000 to 1,100,000 sorted cells, with 10%, 30% or 50% of the purified RNA used. On a BD FACSAria II, naive CD8 T cells were FACS-sorted as CD8+CD4-CCR7+CD45RA+ and collected into RLT Plus buffer. Detection sensitivity was tested by spiking Jurkat RNA equal to roughly ten TCR copies' worth into samples containing about 17,000-1,000,000 naive CD8 T cells. CD8 T cells were enriched with RosetteSep CD8+ T Cell Enrichment Cocktail and Ficoll-Paque, followed by ACK red cell lysis.

The library was prepared using PCR. The data were produced on an Illumina HiSeq 4000. Bulk TCR libraries were prepared as previously described, using TCR primers listed in Table S5. The Qiagen AllPrep DNA/RNA kit was used to purify total RNA. Reads from multiple sequencing runs of the same library were pooled before analysis. The source study handled its data this way. Reads were retained only if an exact TCR constant sequence was present, and the retained reads were trimmed to 150 nt and grouped according to their 12-nt molecular barcodes. Within each barcode group, reads were sub-clustered at a 15% Levenshtein threshold, and quality-weighted consensus sequences were built per RNA molecule. Non-functional sequences were excluded, and lower-count sequences lying one edit away from another sequence were also excluded. Barcode sub-clusters with fewer than 20% of the maximum read count were removed, based on fitting two negative binomial distributions. Using fastp at Q25 and MiXCR, TCRdb reprocessed the public reads and kept productive beta chains. Here each entry gathers all rows of one CDR3 protein and keeps the most common genes and DNA. The authors' filters were not applied to this entry. The sample yields 88,000 or so distinct CDR3 sequences; roughly 23% were counted once. The ten largest account for more than 0.85% of the sample.

The source of the sample is a study of molecular identifiers for immune sequencing clone quantification (dated 2018 in TCRdb). Concerning the study at large: In a replicate experiment, RNA from roughly 20,000 or 100,000 naive CD8 T cells was split into five aliquots, four of which were sequenced. This methods study used CD8 T cells to benchmark TCR RNA copy counting and molecular-identifier clustering-based TCR repertoire sequencing (MIDCIRS). The paper's findings and limits, for the study overall: Highly expanded clone sizes could be underestimated because identical TCR molecules may share a barcode. The naive libraries included spiked-in Jurkat TCR RNA (around 9 copies' worth), and this Jurkat TCR RNA is not part of the donor repertoire. Spiked-in Jurkat TCR RNA equivalent to a single cell was reported to be detectable even among more than 900,000 naive CD8 T cells. Modeling gave roughly 3 recovered TCR RNA copies per cell versus around 9.9 by digital PCR, implying roughly 30% capture efficiency. In CMV-specific effector cells, over 99% of molecules were held by clones above 20 RNA copies, whereas under 1% of molecules were held by such clones in naive cells. When barcode sub-clustering was not used, chimeric consensus sequences inflated TCR diversity, with chimeras reaching as high as 47%.

The clonotype was recovered from a human donor in good health. Some libraries in this study had Jurkat cell RNA spiked in. Material: naive CD8+ T cells from blood, with Jurkat cell RNA spiked in. The label giving this sample's cell subset or site can be read as: FACS-sorted CD8+CD4-CCR7+CD45RA+ naive T cells. The receptor chain draws on TRBV4-3 and TRBJ1-5; the D gene is not confidently resolved. The DNA reads TGCGCCAGCAGGCAAGAAACAGCCCCCGGTCAGCCCCAGCATTTT. This is translated as CASRQETAPGQPQHF.